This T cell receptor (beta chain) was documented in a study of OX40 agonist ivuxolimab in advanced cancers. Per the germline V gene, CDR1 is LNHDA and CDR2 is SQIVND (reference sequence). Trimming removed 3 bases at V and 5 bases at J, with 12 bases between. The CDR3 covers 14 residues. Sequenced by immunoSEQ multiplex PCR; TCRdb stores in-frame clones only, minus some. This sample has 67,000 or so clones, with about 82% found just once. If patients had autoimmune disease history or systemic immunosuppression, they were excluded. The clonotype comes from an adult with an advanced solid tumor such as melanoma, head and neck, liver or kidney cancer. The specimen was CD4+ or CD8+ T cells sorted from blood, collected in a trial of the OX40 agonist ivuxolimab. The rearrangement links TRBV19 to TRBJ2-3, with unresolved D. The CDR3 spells CASSIPRKRDTQYF. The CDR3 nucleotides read TGTGCCAGTAGTATCCCCAGGAAGAGAGATACGCAGTATTTT.